Listed here are 18 T cell receptor beta chains from one sample, sequenced in a study of T cell repertoires in cytomegalovirus infection. TCRdb used MiXCR to reprocess the reads, holding one entry per CDR3 protein. The sample has about 460,000 distinct CDR3 sequences, roughly 10% seen once. The sample comprised PBMCs. These receptors were taken from a human donor in good health (CMV status not recorded). Some clones in this sample may be carry-over from other donors' samples.

Many counts were recorded for this clonotype. The chain joins TRBV18 to TRBJ2-6; 11 bases line up with TRBD1. The V gene end was trimmed by 2 bases and the J gene end by 1 base; junction bases not matched to a gene: 7. This CDR3 comprises 19 residues. The germline CDR1 and CDR2 sequences are KGHSH and LQKENI. The CDR3 sequence is CASSPIRGTGGSGANVLTF. The CDR3 bases are TGTGCCAGCTCACCAATCCGGGGGACAGGGGGTTCTGGGGCCAACGTCCTGACTTTC. Based on the CDR3 plus reference TRBV18 and TRBJ2-6, the full variable domain is NAGVMQNPRHLVRRRGQEARLRCSPMKGHSHVYWYRQLPEEGLKFMVYLQKENIIDESGMPKERFSAEFPKEGPSILRIQQVVRGDSAAYFCASSPIRGTGGSGANVLTFGAGSRLTVL.

This clonotype was seen repeatedly, ten times or more. This chain links TRBV12-3 or TRBV12-4 with TRBJ1-3; D not resolved. CDR3 size: 15 residues. The ends were cut back, 2 bases at V and 0 bases at J, with 8 bases in the middle. The CDR3 bases are TGTGCCAGCAGTTTAAGAGTCGGCTCTGGAAACACCATATATTTT. Its protein product is CASSLRVGSGNTIYF.

In its sample, this clonotype was seen a few times. The J gene is TRBJ2-5, the V gene TRBV20-1, with 9 bases identical to TRBD2. V shed 0 bases and J 1 base; nucleotides not matched to a gene: 6. Germline values: CDR1 DFQATT, CDR2 SNEGSKA (reference sequence). The CDR3 covers 16 residues. The CDR3 DNA reads as TGCAGTGCTAGAGATAGGGCTAGCGGGACCCAAGAGACCCAGTACTTC. Translated, it gives CSARDRASGTQETQYF.

In its sample, this clonotype was seen many times. No conserved phenylalanine or tryptophan ends this CDR3, so it is likely a read error. It is unclear where the CDR3 begins or ends on the DNA, so no DNA is shown, and the CDR3 is as TCRdb lists it. The chain is built from TRBV12-3 or TRBV12-4 and TRBJ2-1; the table names TRBD1, a call not compared with the DNA. The CDR3 sequence runs 11 residues, both termini included. CDR3 protein: CASSLAEETDI.

This clonotype appeared many times. This chain links TRBV12-3 or TRBV12-4 with TRBJ2-1, with 7 bases aligning to TRBD1. The CDR3 covers 15 residues. After removal of 5 bases from V and 5 bases from J, the junction contained 9 bases not matched to a gene. The CDR3 DNA is TGTGCCAGCAGTGCCGCCGGACAGGTAGACAATGAGCAGTTCTTC. Its translation: CASSAAGQVDNEQFF.

This clonotype was recorded a few times. The CDR3: CSAPKSSALPDTQYF. CDR3 in DNA: TGCAGTGCCCCAAAATCGAGTGCCCTGCCAGATACGCAGTATTTT. The rearrangement uses TRBV20-1 and TRBJ2-3; D remains unclear. Germline CDR1 reads DFQATT; CDR2 reads SNEGSKA (reference sequence). The CDR3 has 15 amino acids. The V and J ends lost 6 bases and 4 bases respectively, with 20 bases between them.

This clonotype was seen ten or more times. The rearrangement links TRBV6-1 to TRBJ2-5; 8 bases line up with TRBD1. CDR1 and CDR2 (germline): MNHNS, SASEGT. V dropped 6 bases and J dropped 1; count of bases not matched to a gene: 10. This CDR3 region has 16 residues. CDR3 DNA sequence: TGTGCCAGCAGGAAGACAGGGGTCATTTTCCAAGAGACCCAGTACTTC. This gives the protein CASRKTGVIFQETQYF.

This clonotype was found many times. V usage is TRBV19 and J usage is TRBJ2-4; D may match TRBD1 or TRBD2 (5 bases each). Trimming pared 7 bases from V and 6 bases from J, leaving 16 bases between. The CDR3 runs 14 residues. Germline values: CDR1 LNHDA, CDR2 SQIVND (reference sequence). The CDR3 reads CASTPAGAVNIQYF. CDR3 nucleotide sequence: TGTGCCAGTACCCCAGCCGGGGCCGTAAACATTCAGTACTTC.

This clonotype has ten or more counts. The rearrangement joins TRBV4-1 to TRBJ1-6; D uncertain. V was trimmed by 1 base and J by 6 bases, leaving 10 bases between them. The germline gives CDR1 MGHRA, CDR2 YSYEKL. This CDR3 is built from 15 residues. The CDR3 region has the DNA TGCGCCAGCAGCCAAGGCACAGTTGGTAATTCACCCCTCCACTTT. This sequence encodes CASSQGTVGNSPLHF.

V usage is TRBV3-1 and J usage is TRBJ1-1; no firm D call. Trimming removed 1 base from V and 7 bases from J, with 7 bases in between. Per germline, CDR1 LGHDT and CDR2 YNNKEL (reference sequence). This CDR3 region has 12 residues. CDR3 protein: CASSQVGDEAFF. The CDR3 DNA sequence: TGTGCCAGCAGCCAAGTTGGGGATGAAGCTTTCTTT.

In this sample, this clonotype turned up many times. This rearrangement joins TRBV5-5 to TRBJ2-1, with 8 bases lining up with TRBD1. V dropped 3 bases and J dropped 6; count of bases not matched to a gene: 2. Germline assignment: CDR1 SGHKS and CDR2 YYEKEE (reference sequence). There are 13 residues in the CDR3. The CDR3 region has the DNA TGTGCCAGCAGCTGGACAGGGACCAATGAGCAGTTCTTC. Translating it yields CASSWTGTNEQFF.

The table lists this clonotype with many counts. V gene TRBV20-1 combines with J gene TRBJ2-3; 9 bases align to TRBD2. The CDR3 has 11 amino acids. The V gene's germline CDR1 is DFQATT and CDR2 SNEGSKA (reference sequence). CDR3 sequence: CMGLAADTQYF. In DNA form, the CDR3 reads TGCATGGGACTAGCAGCAGATACGCAGTATTTT.

Ten or more counts support this clonotype. The chain joins TRBV12-3 or TRBV12-4 to TRBJ2-7; D is perhaps TRBD2 (6 bases). The CDR3 consists of 14 residues. Trimming took 3 bases from V and 7 from J, leaving 16 bases between them. This CDR3 is CASSFRLSAGEQYF. CDR3 bases: TGTGCCAGCAGTTTTAGGTTGTCCGCGGGGGAGCAGTACTTC.

The genes are TRBV20-1 and TRBJ1-5; D might be TRBD1 (5 bases). In germline, CDR1 is DFQATT, CDR2 SNEGSKA (reference sequence). CDR3 length: 12 amino acids. Trimming stripped 4 bases from V and 7 bases from J, with 11 bases between. DNA of the CDR3: TGCAGTGCTATAGGGGTGGGACAGCCCCAGCATTTT. This gives the protein CSAIGVGQPQHF.

At least ten counts were recorded for this clonotype. V and J are TRBV19 and TRBJ2-5, with a weak D call TRBD2 (5 bases). Trimming left V 6 bases short and J 4 bases short, with 12 bases between. The V gene's germline CDR1 is LNHDA and CDR2 SQIVND (reference sequence). The CDR3 extends over 13 amino acids. CDR3 nucleotides: TGTGCCAGTAGGCCAGGCGGAGGAGAGACCCAGTACTTC. It encodes CASRPGGGETQYF.

In this sample, this clonotype turned up a few times. The chain recombines TRBV6-5 with TRBJ1-5, with 7 bases matching TRBD1. Trimming took 6 bases from V and 4 from J; bases not matched to a gene: 9. The CDR3 consists of 15 residues. The germline CDR1 and CDR2 sequences are MNHEY and SVGAGI. As DNA, the CDR3 is TGTGCCAGCAGATCGTCAGGGGGGGGAAATCAGCCCCAGCATTTT. Protein sequence: CASRSSGGGNQPQHF.

This clonotype came up a few times. The chain combines TRBV20-1 with TRBJ1-3; perhaps TRBD1 as D (6 bases). Germline loops: CDR1 DFQATT, CDR2 SNEGSKA (reference sequence). This CDR3 has 12 amino acids. The CDR3 coding sequence is TGCAGGGGGGGCGCTGGTGGAAACACCATATATTTT. It translates to CRGGAGGNTIYF.

At least ten counts were recorded for this clonotype. This rearrangement joins TRBV28 to TRBJ2-7, with 7 positions matching TRBD2. CDR1 and CDR2 from the germline V gene are MDHEN and SYDVKM. CDR3 size: 16 residues. J lost 3 bases, V lost 6 bases, and 14 bases had no gene match. The CDR3 region has the DNA TGTGCCAGCAGCCCCCACATAGCTAGCGGCCACTACGAGCAGTACTTC. Amino acid sequence: CASSPHIASGHYEQYF.